The 24 T cell receptor beta chains below were found in one sample sequenced in a study of vaccination and CD4 T cells after COVID-19. At the Johns Hopkins FTIC core, DNA taken from cultured CD4+ T cells was sequenced by way of the Oncomine TCR Beta short-read assay. A single record per CDR3 protein comes from TCRdb applying MiXCR to the PCR reads. The sample lists 8,500 to 10,000 distinct CDR3 sequences; approximately 60% were seen once. These receptors have no known antigen. This sample's treatment: approximately 9-day PBMC culture with coronavirus spike peptide pools or control peptides (ViraFEST assay). The unexposed donor's CD4+ T cells were collected before the COVID-19 pandemic (2011-2018). Sequencing was carried out using CD4+ T cells from blood, cultured in vitro. All receptors derive from a human donor in good health.

The chain couples TRBV20-1 to TRBJ2-3; 8 nucleotides align to TRBD1. Germline V gene data show CDR1 as DFQATT and CDR2 as SNEGSKA (reference sequence). Germline trimming cut 4 bases from V and 1 base from J; bases unmatched to any gene: 7. The CDR3 spans 15 residues. CDR3 DNA sequence: TGCAGTGCTACAGACCCGGGACAGGGCACAGATACGCAGTATTTT. It is translated as CSATDPGQGTDTQYF.

The V gene is TRBV20-1, the J gene TRBJ1-6, with D uncertain. Trimming shortened V by 3 bases and J by 8 bases, and 14 bases separated the two germline ends. The CDR3 contains 14 residues. Germline V lookup: CDR1 DFQATT, CDR2 SNEGSKA (reference sequence). As DNA, the CDR3 is TGCAGTGCTAGGCTTGGGCCTGATTATTCACCCCTCCACTTT. Its protein product is CSARLGPDYSPLHF.

This chain uses TRBV5-1 with TRBJ2-5, with TRBD1 identical over 7 bases. V shed 4 bases and J 0 bases; nucleotides not matched to a gene: 3. This CDR3 spans 14 amino acids. Germline V gene sequence: CDR1 SGHRS, CDR2 YFSETQ. CDR3 bases: TGCGCCAGCAGCGGAACAGGGGACCAAGAGACCCAGTACTTC. Its translation: CASSGTGDQETQYF.

This clonotype was observed a single time. The chain couples TRBV6-2 or TRBV6-3 to TRBJ1-5, with TRBD1 matching over 7 bases. V lost 1 base to trimming and J lost 0 bases; unmatched junction nucleotides: 0. The germline gives CDR1 MNHEY, CDR2 SVGEGT. This CDR3 comprises 15 residues. CDR3 DNA sequence: TGTGCCAGCAGTTACTGGGACAGTAGCAATCAGCCCCAGCATTTT. Protein product: CASSYWDSSNQPQHF.

V gene TRBV6-2 or TRBV6-3 combines with J gene TRBJ2-3; 8 bases line up with TRBD2. The CDR3 contains 18 residues. Trimming took 2 bases from V and 8 from J; bases not matched to a gene: 18. The germline CDR1 and CDR2 sequences are MNHEY and SVGEGT. The CDR3, as DNA: TGTGCCAGCAGTTACATCTCAGCGGGAGTTGAAAGGCCCGGTACGCAGTATTTT. It is translated as CASSYISAGVERPGTQYF.

V and J are TRBV12-3 or TRBV12-4 and TRBJ2-5; D is perhaps TRBD2 (6 bases). This CDR3 contains 13 residues. V lost 6 bases and J lost 5, with 13 bases in between. CDR3 sequence: CASSAGAGETQYF. CDR3 DNA: TGTGCCAGCAGCGCTGGGGCGGGGGAGACCCAGTACTTC.

The chain recombines TRBV7-8 with TRBJ2-7; 12 bases line up with TRBD2. The J call may not be correct, given that the DNA end is closer to TRBJ2-5. CDR1 is SGHVS, CDR2 FQNEAQ, per germline. This CDR3 is built from 17 residues. CDR3 amino acids: CASSPRLAGVGLETQYF. The CDR3 DNA reads as TGTGCCAGCAGCCCCCGACTAGCGGGAGTAGGTTTAGAGACCCAGTACTTC.

This clonotype turned up a few times. The chain joins TRBV5-4 to TRBJ1-1; D not resolved. CDR3 length equals 13 residues. CDR1 and CDR2 (germline): SGHNT, YYREEE (reference sequence). V lost 1 base and J lost 4, with 8 bases in between. CDR3 residues: CASSLTGVTEAFF. CDR3 in DNA: TGTGCCAGCAGCTTGACGGGAGTCACTGAAGCTTTCTTT.

The V call is TRBV12-3 or TRBV12-4, the J call TRBJ2-1; 7 nucleotides line up with TRBD1. V was clipped by 2 bases and J by 3 bases; unmatched bases: 7. CDR3 size: 16 residues. CDR3 sequence (DNA): TGTGCCAGCAGTTTAATAAGAGGGGGCTTCTACAATGAGCAGTTCTTC. Protein product: CASSLIRGGFYNEQFF.

The rearrangement links TRBV10-1 to TRBJ2-3; 7 nucleotides align to TRBD2. There are 13 residues in the CDR3. The germline V gene has CDR1 WNHNN and CDR2 SYGVQD (reference sequence). With V trimmed by 5 bases and J by 6 bases, 5 bases remained unmatched. The CDR3 region has the DNA TGCGCCAGCAGTTCCGGGACTATCGATACGCAGTATTTT. Translating gives CASSSGTIDTQYF.

The chain joins TRBV7-2 to TRBJ1-3; D ambiguous. The CDR3 runs to 12 residues. Germline V gene data show CDR1 as SGHTA and CDR2 as FQGNSA. The V and J ends lost 4 bases and 5 bases respectively, with 6 bases between them. CDR3 in amino acids: CASSSERNTIYF. CDR3 bases: TGTGCCAGCAGCTCGGAACGAAACACCATATATTTT.

This chain links TRBV28 with TRBJ1-5, with TRBD1 identical over 10 bases. The junction had 8 bases not matched to a gene; V was cut back by 6 bases and J by 6 bases. Germline CDR1 reads MDHEN; CDR2 reads SYDVKM. CDR3 length: 15 residues. CDR3 DNA: TGTGCCAGCAGCTTCTCAGGGACAGGGGTTCAGCCCCAGCATTTT. Translation gives CASSFSGTGVQPQHF.

This chain joins TRBV6-2 or TRBV6-3 and TRBJ2-2; maybe TRBD2 (6 bases). Germline lookup yields CDR1 MNHEY and CDR2 SVGEGT. V gave up 4 bases and J gave up 3 bases, with 15 bases separating them. The CDR3 length is 16 residues. The DNA for the CDR3 is TGTGCCAGCAGTTTCTCGGGGGACCGATACACCGGGGAGCTGTTTTTT. Its translation: CASSFSGDRYTGELFF.

This clonotype was counted only a few times. V and J are TRBV20-1 and TRBJ1-2; a possible D gene is TRBD1 (6 bases). Looked up from germline, CDR1 is DFQATT and CDR2 is SNEGSKA (reference sequence). This CDR3 contains 14 residues. V gave up 5 bases and J gave up 4 bases, with 17 bases separating them. Here the CDR3 DNA reads TGCAGTGCTCCCCAGGGGAGGCAAGGCTATGGCTACACCTTC. Amino acid sequence: CSAPQGRQGYGYTF.

By share, this clonotype counts as medium-sized (0.01 to 0.1%). The chain couples TRBV15 to TRBJ2-7; D is undetermined. The germline CDR1 and CDR2 sequences are LNHNV and YYDKDF (reference sequence). Trimming took 1 base from V and 3 from J, leaving 7 bases between them. This CDR3 is built from 13 residues. DNA of the CDR3: TGTGCCACCAGCAGAGGGCAGCTCTACGAGCAGTACTTC. Translation gives CATSRGQLYEQYF.

The chain couples TRBV7-6 to TRBJ2-3; perhaps TRBD2 as D (7 bases). Per germline, CDR1 SGHVS and CDR2 FNYEAQ. CDR3 length: 16 amino acids. V lost 1 base to trimming and J lost 2 bases, with 13 bases between them. The CDR3 nucleotides read TGTGCCAGCAGCTTAGAGGCCGGGGGGCCCACAGATACGCAGTATTTT. It specifies CASSLEAGGPTDTQYF.

The chain employs TRBV6-1 and TRBJ1-3; possible D gene TRBD1, 5 bases. The CDR3 runs to 13 residues. The germline V gene encodes CDR1 MNHNS and CDR2 SASEGT. V was shortened by 3 bases and J by 6 bases, with 9 bases between the two germline ends. The CDR3 DNA follows: TGTGCCAGCAGTGAGACAGATCAAAACACCATATATTTT. It codes for CASSETDQNTIYF.

This chain joins TRBV2 and TRBJ2-5; D call uncertain. V dropped 3 bases and J dropped 5 bases, with 13 bases sitting between them. Germline-derived CDR1 and CDR2 are SNHLY and FYNNEI. This CDR3 is built from 14 residues. The CDR3 spells CASSEDFITETQYF. CDR3 sequence (DNA): TGTGCCAGCAGTGAGGATTTTATCACCGAGACCCAGTACTTC.

The rearrangement uses TRBV6-1 and TRBJ1-5; D is ambiguous. Germline loops: CDR1 MNHNS, CDR2 SASEGT. The CDR3 consists of 15 residues. With 6 bases removed from V and 0 bases from J, the gap between germline ends came to 12 bases. The CDR3 loop is CASRSDGYSNQPQHF. The DNA for the CDR3 is TGTGCCAGCAGATCTGACGGGTATAGCAATCAGCCCCAGCATTTT.

This rearrangement joins TRBV7-8 to TRBJ2-2, with no clear D. Per the germline V gene, CDR1 is SGHVS and CDR2 is FQNEAQ. The CDR3 consists of 15 residues. Trimming removed 5 bases at V and 6 bases at J, with 16 bases between. DNA of the CDR3: TGTGCCAGCAGCCTTCTAACTCGGATCGCCGGGGAGCTGTTTTTT. Protein product: CASSLLTRIAGELFF.

The chain joins TRBV19 to TRBJ2-1; D remains unclear. Trimming took 3 bases from V and 7 from J, leaving 13 bases between them. The CDR3 covers 14 residues. In germline, CDR1 is LNHDA, CDR2 SQIVND (reference sequence). This chain's CDR3 is CASSIRYRENEQFF. The CDR3 DNA is TGTGCCAGTAGTATCAGGTATCGCGAGAATGAGCAGTTCTTC.

The V and J genes are TRBV19 and TRBJ1-2; 8 nucleotides agree with TRBD1. The length of the CDR3 is 15 residues. V was clipped by 5 bases and J by 4 bases; unmatched bases: 9. Looked up from germline, CDR1 is LNHDA and CDR2 is SQIVND (reference sequence). The CDR3 region has the DNA TGTGCCAGTAGTCGACAGGGGAGTTTTGCCTATGGCTACACCTTC. Amino acid sequence: CASSRQGSFAYGYTF.

V and J are TRBV6-1 and TRBJ2-7; D might be TRBD1 (5 bases). Germline assignment: CDR1 MNHNS and CDR2 SASEGT. Trimming stripped 7 bases from V and 2 bases from J, with 15 bases between. The CDR3 runs to 14 residues. CDR3 loop: CASKKQPGTYEQYF. The CDR3 coding sequence is TGTGCCAGCAAAAAACAGCCAGGGACCTACGAGCAGTACTTC.

The rearrangement joins TRBV27 to TRBJ1-2; TRBD1 agrees at 10 bases. The V gene end was trimmed by 3 bases and the J gene end by 6 bases; junction bases not matched to a gene: 13. The germline V gene encodes CDR1 MNHEY and CDR2 SMNVEV (reference sequence). The CDR3 runs 17 residues. CDR3 amino acids: CASSFRGIGQGVDGYTF. The CDR3 nucleotides read TGTGCCAGCAGTTTCCGGGGGATAGGACAGGGGGTCGATGGCTACACCTTC.